This is a list of T cell receptor beta chains from one sample in a study of blood T cell repertoires in COVID-19. TCRdb's copy holds only in-frame clones and misses some; the assay was immunoSEQ multiplex PCR. The sample gives about 190,000 clones, over 80% of which show up once; 5.5% to 7.5% is in the top ten. What was sequenced was peripheral blood. These receptors all stem from a woman between 35 and 50 years old with acute or convalescent COVID-19. CDR3s include the opening cysteine and the closing phenylalanine or tryptophan. D genes are given only for firm matches. Size is stated for part of the rows, as once, few or many counts, or as a class when the clone is expanded.

clone_size | j_call | d_call | v_call | cdr3_aa | cdr3_nt
- | TRBJ2-1 | TRBD2 | TRBV19 | CATGEAGGDDEQFF | TGTGCGACGGGGGAAGCGGGAGGGGATGATGAGCAGTTCTTC
- | TRBJ1-5 | - | TRBV5-4 | CASSLGVNQPQHF | TGTGCCAGCAGCTTAGGAGTTAATCAGCCCCAGCATTTT
- | TRBJ2-7 | - | TRBV5-1 | CASSEAPTSTGRYPYEQYF | TGCGCCAGCAGCGAGGCTCCGACTAGTACGGGACGCTATCCCTACGAGCAGTACTTC
once | TRBJ2-3 | - | TRBV2 | CASRVGSSTDTQYF | TGTGCCAGTCGCGTGGGCTCTAGCACAGATACGCAGTATTTT
- | TRBJ1-5 | - | TRBV27 | CASRTAASQPQHF | TGTGCCAGCAGGACGGCGGCTAGTCAGCCCCAGCATTTT
- | TRBJ2-7 | - | TRBV6-6 | CASSPLYEQYF | TGTGCCAGCAGTCCCCTGTACGAGCAGTACTTC
- | TRBJ2-7 | - | TRBV5-4 | CASSLSVSSYEQYF | TGTGCCAGCAGCCTGTCCGTTTCCTCCTACGAGCAGTACTTC
- | TRBJ2-7 | TRBD2 | TRBV5-4 | CASSFYPKGLVSYEQYF | TGTGCCAGCAGCTTTTATCCCAAAGGACTAGTCTCCTACGAGCAGTACTTC
- | TRBJ1-1 | TRBD1 | TRBV5-1 | CASSRTGIEAFF | TGCGCCAGCAGCCGGACAGGGATTGAAGCTTTCTTT
- | TRBJ2-2 | - | TRBV4-2 | CASSQDLTVPGELFF | TGTGCCAGCAGCCAAGACCTGACAGTCCCCGGGGAGCTGTTTTTT
- | TRBJ2-2 | - | TRBV5-1 | CASSLVGTPYHTGELFF | TGCGCCAGCAGCCTCGTAGGGACTCCCTATCACACCGGGGAGCTGTTTTTT
- | TRBJ1-2 | - | TRBV7-2 | CASSLAVQGERGYTF | TGTGCCAGCAGCTTAGCGGTACAGGGAGAACGAGGCTACACCTTC
once | TRBJ2-1 | TRBD2 | TRBV5-1 | CASSLGSGAYNEQFF | TGCGCCAGCAGCTTGGGTAGCGGGGCTTACAATGAGCAGTTCTTC
- | TRBJ2-5 | - | TRBV9 | CASSVTGQPGQTQYF | TGTGCCAGCAGCGTAACGGGACAACCGGGGCAGACCCAGTACTTC
- | TRBJ2-3 | - | TRBV5-1 | CASSLAGLTQDTQYF | TGCGCCAGCAGCTTGGCTGGGCTCACGCAAGATACGCAGTATTTT
- | TRBJ2-7 | - | TRBV6-4 | CAITAPTPRGRGNYEQYF | TGTGCCATCACGGCCCCAACACCTAGGGGACGGGGGAATTACGAGCAGTACTTC
- | TRBJ2-5 | - | TRBV6-1 | CASSEGGARGFETQYF | TGTGCCAGCAGTGAGGGCGGGGCCAGGGGGTTCGAGACCCAGTACTTC
- | TRBJ1-4 | TRBD1 | TRBV7-6 | CASSINRGGNEKLFF | TGTGCCAGCAGCATAAACAGGGGGGGGAATGAAAAACTGTTTTTT
- | TRBJ2-7 | TRBD1 | TRBV27 | CASSSRGTGMWEQYF | TGTGCCAGCAGTTCTAGGGGGACAGGGATGTGGGAGCAGTACTTC
once | TRBJ1-1 | - | TRBV10-3 | CAIRTTENTEAFF | TGTGCCATCAGGACAACAGAGAACACTGAAGCTTTCTTT
few | TRBJ2-7 | TRBD1 | TRBV7-2 | CASSLVGTGTREQYF | TGTGCCAGCAGCTTAGTGGGGACAGGGACTCGCGAGCAGTACTTC
- | TRBJ2-4 | - | TRBV19 | CASSVRDLAKNIQYF | TGTGCCAGTAGTGTCCGGGACTTAGCCAAAAACATTCAGTACTTC
- | TRBJ2-7 | TRBD1 | TRBV11-3 | CAGWTGGSYEQYF | TGTGCCGGTTGGACAGGGGGAAGTTACGAGCAGTACTTC
few | TRBJ2-1 | - | TRBV10-2 | CASSAFYTGSGDNEQFF | TGCGCCAGCAGTGCCTTTTATACAGGGTCGGGTGACAATGAGCAGTTCTTC
- | TRBJ2-5 | - | TRBV5-4 | CASSLRQGGETQYF | TGTGCCAGCAGCTTGAGGCAGGGGGGAGAGACCCAGTACTTC
- | TRBJ2-2 | TRBD2 | TRBV7-2 | CASSPRLAGRTGELFF | TGTGCCAGCAGTCCCCGTTTAGCGGGAAGAACCGGGGAGCTGTTTTTT
- | TRBJ1-4 | - | TRBV6-4 | CASSAGENEKLFF | TGTGCCAGCAGTGCAGGGGAAAATGAAAAACTGTTTTTT
- | TRBJ2-7 | - | TRBV2 | CASRQGRSGTTTYSYEQYF | TGTGCCAGCAGACAGGGAAGGAGTGGGACTACAACCTACTCCTACGAGCAGTACTTC
- | TRBJ2-1 | - | TRBV7-3 | CASSSGVSYNEQFF | TGTGCCAGCAGCTCGGGGGTCTCCTACAATGAGCAGTTCTTC
- | TRBJ1-6 | TRBD1 | TRBV7-9 | CASRRDRGGPALHF | TGTGCCAGCAGACGGGACAGGGGCGGCCCCGCCCTCCACTTT
- | TRBJ2-3 | TRBD2 | TRBV28 | CASSFSAGVGGADTQYF | TGTGCCAGCAGTTTCTCAGCGGGAGTTGGGGGGGCAGATACGCAGTATTTT
- | TRBJ1-4 | - | TRBV10-3 | CAISLGRVPSEKLFF | TGTGCCATCAGCCTCGGCCGGGTCCCTTCGGAAAAACTGTTTTTT
- | TRBJ1-2 | - | TRBV14 | CASSLQGTYGYTF | TGTGCCAGCAGCCTACAGGGAACATATGGCTACACCTTC
- | TRBJ1-1 | - | TRBV11-2 | CASSFGVAEAFF | TGTGCCAGCAGCTTCGGGGTCGCTGAAGCTTTCTTT
- | TRBJ2-7 | - | TRBV5-1 | CASSLDSEGEQYF | TGCGCCAGCAGCTTGGACAGCGAGGGAGAGCAGTACTTC
- | TRBJ2-7 | - | TRBV19 | CASRGGTLNYEQYF | TGTGCCAGTCGAGGCGGGACCCTCAATTACGAGCAGTACTTC
- | TRBJ2-3 | TRBD2 | TRBV3-1/TRBV3-2 | CASSRGTSGRALDTQYF | TGTGCCAGCAGCCGTGGGACTAGCGGGAGGGCCTTGGATACGCAGTATTTT
- | TRBJ2-1 | TRBD2 | TRBV10-3 | CAISERGGTSGNNEQFF | TGTGCCATCAGTGAGAGGGGGGGGACTAGCGGGAACAATGAGCAGTTCTTC
- | TRBJ1-6 | - | TRBV7-9 | CASSPPGRGVGSPLHF | TGTGCCAGCAGCCCCCCTGGGCGGGGGGTCGGCTCACCCCTCCACTTT
- | TRBJ2-1 | - | TRBV24-1 | CATSDVEVTYNEQFF | TGTGCCACCAGTGACGTAGAGGTAACCTACAATGAGCAGTTCTTC
- | TRBJ1-1 | - | TRBV6-5 | CASTRDLNTEAFF | TGTGCCAGCACTAGGGACTTGAACACTGAAGCTTTCTTT
- | TRBJ2-5 | TRBD2 | TRBV6-5 | CASSYLGLAGDETQYF | TGTGCCAGCAGTTACCTAGGACTAGCGGGAGATGAGACCCAGTACTTC
once | TRBJ2-5 | TRBD2 | TRBV29-1 | CSAGLAGGFGETQYF | TGCAGCGCAGGACTAGCGGGAGGATTCGGGGAGACCCAGTACTTC
few | TRBJ1-3 | - | TRBV5-1 | CASSPGVGNTIYF | TGCGCCAGCAGTCCGGGGGTTGGAAACACCATATATTTT
- | TRBJ1-3 | - | TRBV28 | CASSGDQGNTIYF | TGTGCCAGCAGCGGAGATCAGGGAAACACCATATATTTT
- | TRBJ1-1 | - | TRBV2 | CASRTGGSEAFF | TGTGCCAGCAGGACGGGGGGCAGTGAAGCTTTCTTT
few | TRBJ1-4 | - | TRBV5-1 | CASRPRVGNEKLFF | TGCGCCAGCAGGCCCAGGGTGGGGAATGAAAAACTGTTTTTT
- | TRBJ2-3 | TRBD2 | TRBV28 | CASSLPGLAGARGTQYF | TGTGCCAGCAGTTTACCAGGACTAGCGGGAGCACGAGGTACGCAGTATTTT
- | TRBJ2-5 | TRBD1 | TRBV27 | CASSLSGQGLETQYF | TGTGCCAGCAGTTTATCCGGACAGGGGCTGGAGACCCAGTACTTC
- | TRBJ1-4 | TRBD1 | TRBV25-1 | CASSGQGLDEKLFF | TGTGCCAGCAGCGGACAGGGACTGGATGAAAAACTGTTTTTT
- | TRBJ1-3 | - | TRBV28 | CASSLSRLSGNTIYF | TGTGCCAGCAGTTTGAGCAGACTCTCTGGAAACACCATATATTTT
- | TRBJ2-1 | - | TRBV6-5 | CATASGSSEQFF | TGTGCCACCGCCTCCGGGAGCTCCGAGCAGTTCTTC